This T cell receptor (beta chain) was recovered during a study of OX40 agonist ivuxolimab in advanced cancers. Regarding the study in general: Ivuxolimab was an agonistic, fully human IgG2 monoclonal antibody directed against OX40 (CD134), a costimulatory receptor. Prior anti-PD-1, anti-PD-L1 or anti-CTLA-4 therapy was permitted, and less than 45% of dose-escalation patients had received checkpoint inhibitors. Intravenous ivuxolimab was administered to patients every 2 weeks at six dose levels: 0.01, 0.1, 0.3, 1.5, 3 and 10 mg/kg. In the dose-escalation cohort, more than 75% of patients were male, and the mean age was approximately 60 years, with a range of 23 to 79. Partial responses occurred in three dose-escalation patients, of whom one had hepatocellular carcinoma and two had cutaneous melanoma. Among the approximately 50 dose-escalation patients, around 19 had hepatocellular carcinoma, around 15 melanoma, 9 renal cell carcinoma and 9 head and neck cancer. The point of sequencing TCRbeta in the periphery was to test whether ivuxolimab changed TCR sequence diversity and drove clonal T-cell expansion. The paper reports the monotherapy dose-escalation portion (N = 52 patients) of the phase I ivuxolimab trial. Study-wide conclusions, independent of this receptor: Partial responders in the 0.1-3.0 mg/kg groups had among the lowest normalized peripheral clonal expansion, especially among CD8+ T cells. After ivuxolimab, CD8+ T cells had more expanded clones than CD4+ T cells on average. Antigen specificity was not determined for the clonally expanded peripheral T cells. At doses of 0.1 to 3.0 mg/kg, clonal expansion of both CD4+ and CD8+ T cells in blood was seen between baseline and week 6. Low levels of normalized T-cell clonal expansion were also seen in some patients who did not respond.

Via the germline V gene (reference sequence), CDR1 is GTSNPN and CDR2 SVGIG. Inclusive of the bounding cysteine and phenylalanine, the CDR3 is 13 residues long. The kept DNA is CDR3 alone, 39 bases in frame from the first base. V drops 3 bases and J drops 4 bases, leaving 12 bases in between. Patients with autoimmune disease history or receiving systemic immunosuppression were excluded from the trial. In every dose cohort, peripheral blood was drawn for TCR sequencing at baseline, cycle 4 day 1, and cycle 7 day 1. Samples came from an open-label, multicenter, first-in-human phase I dose-escalation trial of ivuxolimab. The trial enrolled adults with locally advanced or metastatic head and neck squamous cell, hepatocellular, melanoma or renal cell carcinoma. CD4+ and CD8+ T cells were sorted separately from peripheral blood before TCR sequencing. For sequencing of the TCRbeta CDR3 region, genomic DNA was extracted from the sorted cells. TCRbeta CDR3 regions were sequenced using the immunoSEQ Assay. The table comes from immuneACCESS by way of TCRdb, which keeps in-frame sequences with V and J called. Part of the clones is missing from these tables; in studies checked, under half for an unresolved V gene and the rest for unknown reasons. This sample has over 10,000 clones in its table, and 75% to 85% of those were observed once. Together, the top ten hold around 44% of the sample.

Only one count was recorded for this clone. What this receptor recognizes is not known. No per-base quality is available; no much larger clone lies one base away. The specimen was CD4+ or CD8+ T cells sorted from blood, collected in a trial of the OX40 agonist ivuxolimab. This sequence was found in an adult with an advanced solid tumor such as melanoma, head and neck, liver or kidney cancer. The sequence joins TRBV30 to TRBJ1-1; TRBD1 is perhaps the D gene, given 5 matching bases. Read as DNA, the sequence is TGTGCCTGGAGAAGCGCCAGGGTCACTGAAGCTTTCTTT. Its amino acids are CAWRSARVTEAFF.